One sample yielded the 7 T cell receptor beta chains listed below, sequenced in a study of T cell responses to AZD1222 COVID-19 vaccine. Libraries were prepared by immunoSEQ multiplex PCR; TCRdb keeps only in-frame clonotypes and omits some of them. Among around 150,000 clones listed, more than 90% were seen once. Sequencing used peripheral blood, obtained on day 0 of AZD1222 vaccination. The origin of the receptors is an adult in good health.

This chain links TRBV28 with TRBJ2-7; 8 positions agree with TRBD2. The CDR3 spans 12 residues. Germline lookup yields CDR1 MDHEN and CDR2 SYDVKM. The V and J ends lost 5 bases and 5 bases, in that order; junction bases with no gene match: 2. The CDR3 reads CASSLGGDEQYF. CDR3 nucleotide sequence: TGTGCCAGCAGTCTCGGGGGGGACGAGCAGTACTTC.

The DNA for the CDR3 is TGTGCCAGCAGCGACCGGGACACCGCCTACGAGCAGTACTTC. Amino acid sequence: CASSDRDTAYEQYF. The rearrangement uses TRBV6-5 and TRBJ2-7; D is perhaps TRBD1 (6 bases). Germline V gene data show CDR1 as MNHEY and CDR2 as SVGAGI. The CDR3 loop spans 14 amino acids. Trimming removed 6 bases from V and 2 bases from J, with 14 bases in between.

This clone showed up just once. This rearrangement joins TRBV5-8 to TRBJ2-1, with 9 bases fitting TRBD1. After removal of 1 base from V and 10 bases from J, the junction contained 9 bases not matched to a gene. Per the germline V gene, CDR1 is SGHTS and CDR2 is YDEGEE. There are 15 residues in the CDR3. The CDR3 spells CASSLTRQGVWEQFF. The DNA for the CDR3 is TGTGCCAGCAGCTTGACCCGACAGGGGGTTTGGGAGCAGTTCTTC.

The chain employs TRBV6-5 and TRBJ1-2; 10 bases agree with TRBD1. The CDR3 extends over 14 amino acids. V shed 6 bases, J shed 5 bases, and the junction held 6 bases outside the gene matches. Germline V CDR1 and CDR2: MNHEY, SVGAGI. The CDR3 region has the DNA TGTGCCAGCAGGTCTCCGGGACAGGGGTATGGCTACACCTTC. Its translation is CASRSPGQGYGYTF.

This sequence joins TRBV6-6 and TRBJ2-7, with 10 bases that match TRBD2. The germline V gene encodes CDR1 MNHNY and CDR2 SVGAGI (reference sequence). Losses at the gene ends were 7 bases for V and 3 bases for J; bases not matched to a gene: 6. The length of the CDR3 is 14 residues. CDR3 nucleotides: TGTGCCAGCAATCCGGAGCGGGAGGGCTACGAGCAGTACTTC. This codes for CASNPEREGYEQYF.

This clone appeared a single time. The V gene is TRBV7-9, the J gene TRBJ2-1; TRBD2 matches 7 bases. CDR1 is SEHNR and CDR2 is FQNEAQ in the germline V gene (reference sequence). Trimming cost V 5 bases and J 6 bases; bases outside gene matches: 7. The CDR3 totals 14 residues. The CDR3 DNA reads TGTGCCAGCAGCCTCGCCGGGACTATCAATGAGCAGTTCTTC. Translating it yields CASSLAGTINEQFF.

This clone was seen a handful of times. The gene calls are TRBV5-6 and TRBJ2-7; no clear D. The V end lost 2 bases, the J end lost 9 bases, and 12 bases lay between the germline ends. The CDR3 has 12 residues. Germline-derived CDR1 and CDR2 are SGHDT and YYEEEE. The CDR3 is CASSLSSSVQYF. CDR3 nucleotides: TGTGCCAGCAGCTTATCTTCGAGTGTGCAGTACTTC.